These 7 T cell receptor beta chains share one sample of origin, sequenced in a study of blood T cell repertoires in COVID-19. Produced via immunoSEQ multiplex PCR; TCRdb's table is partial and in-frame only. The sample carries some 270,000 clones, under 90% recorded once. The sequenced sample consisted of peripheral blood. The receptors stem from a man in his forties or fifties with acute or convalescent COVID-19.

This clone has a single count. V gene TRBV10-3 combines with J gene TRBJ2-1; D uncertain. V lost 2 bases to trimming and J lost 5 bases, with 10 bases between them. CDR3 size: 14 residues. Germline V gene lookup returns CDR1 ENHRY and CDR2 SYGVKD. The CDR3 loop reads CAISEPPRNNEQFF. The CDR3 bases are TGTGCCATCAGTGAGCCCCCTAGGAACAATGAGCAGTTCTTC.

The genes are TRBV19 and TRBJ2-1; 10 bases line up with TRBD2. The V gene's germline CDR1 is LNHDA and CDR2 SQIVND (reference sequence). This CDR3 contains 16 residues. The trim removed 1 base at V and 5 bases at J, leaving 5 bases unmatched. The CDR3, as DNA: TGTGCCAGTAGTATAGGTAGGACTAGCGGAAACAATGAGCAGTTCTTC. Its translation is CASSIGRTSGNNEQFF.

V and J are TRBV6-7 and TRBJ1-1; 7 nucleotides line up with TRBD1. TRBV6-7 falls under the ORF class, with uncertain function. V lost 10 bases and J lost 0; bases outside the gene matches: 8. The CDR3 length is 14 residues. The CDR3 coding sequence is TGTGCCACCACGGGACAGTTCATGAACACTGAAGCTTTCTTT. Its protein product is CATTGQFMNTEAFF.

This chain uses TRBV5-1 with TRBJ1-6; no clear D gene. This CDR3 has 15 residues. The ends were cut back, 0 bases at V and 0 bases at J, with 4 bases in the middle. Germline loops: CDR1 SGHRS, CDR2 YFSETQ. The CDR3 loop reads CASSLDSSYNSPLHF. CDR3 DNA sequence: TGCGCCAGCAGCTTGGACAGCTCCTATAATTCACCCCTCCACTTT.

For the CDR3, the DNA is TGTGCCAGCGGGGGGGCGAAATTGAACACTGAAGCTTTCTTT. Its protein product is CASGGAKLNTEAFF. This chain uses TRBV6-5 with TRBJ1-1, with D possibly TRBD1 on 6 matching bases. Looked up from germline, CDR1 is MNHEY and CDR2 is SVGAGI. The ends were cut back, 8 bases at V and 0 bases at J, with 13 bases in the middle. CDR3 size: 14 residues.

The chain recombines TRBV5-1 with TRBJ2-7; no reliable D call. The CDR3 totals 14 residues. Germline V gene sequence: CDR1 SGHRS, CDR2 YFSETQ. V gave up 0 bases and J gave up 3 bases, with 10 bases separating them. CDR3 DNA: TGCGCCAGCAGCTTGGGCAACAGAGTCTACGAGCAGTACTTC. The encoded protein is CASSLGNRVYEQYF.

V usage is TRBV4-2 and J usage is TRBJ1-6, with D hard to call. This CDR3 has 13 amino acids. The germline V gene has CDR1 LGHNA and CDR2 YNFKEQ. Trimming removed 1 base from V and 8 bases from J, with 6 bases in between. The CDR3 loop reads CASSQGRDSPLHF. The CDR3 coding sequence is TGTGCCAGCAGCCAAGGTCGAGATTCACCCCTCCACTTT.